This is a list of T cell receptor beta chains from one sample in a study of shared clonotypes between healthy human individuals. The data were produced by immunoSEQ multiplex PCR, yet TCRdb's version contains in-frame clones alone and is incomplete. The data show about 2.2 million clones, just over 90% seen once. Sequencing was done on a sample of naive CD8+ T cells from PBMCs. All receptors derive from a man aged 18 to 30 in good health. Some clones in this sample may be carry-over from other donors' samples. CDR3s include the opening cysteine and the closing phenylalanine or tryptophan. The D gene is left open where the match is weak. Size is omitted from some rows. Given values are once, few, many or a class for expanded clones.

clone size	D gene	J gene	V gene	CDR3 protein	CDR3 DNA
-	-	TRBJ1-2	TRBV29-1	CSVAAGSYTF	TGCAGCGTTGCTGCAGGAAGCTACACCTTC
once	-	TRBJ1-1	TRBV27	CASSYPQGGVTEAFF	TGTGCCAGCAGTTACCCTCAGGGAGGGGTCACTGAAGCTTTCTTT
-	-	TRBJ2-3	TRBV7-3	CASSLIHERLDTQYF	TGTGCCAGCAGCTTAATTCATGAGCGGCTGGATACGCAGTATTTT
-	TRBD2	TRBJ2-7	TRBV14	CASSQEGSLAGISSYEQYF	TGTGCCAGCAGCCAAGAGGGATCACTAGCGGGAATAAGCTCCTACGAGCAGTACTTC
-	-	TRBJ2-7	TRBV27	CASSFGERYEQYF	TGTGCCAGCAGTTTTGGGGAGAGGTACGAGCAGTACTTC
few	-	TRBJ1-1	TRBV19	CASSPRDLNTEAFF	TGTGCCAGTAGTCCCCGGGACCTGAACACTGAAGCTTTCTTT
-	-	TRBJ2-7	TRBV2	CASRAGLYEQYF	TGTGCCAGCAGAGCAGGTTTGTACGAGCAGTACTTC
-	-	TRBJ2-2	TRBV25-1	CASSGSGYTGELFF	TGTGCCAGCAGTGGGAGCGGTTACACCGGGGAGCTGTTTTTT
-	-	TRBJ2-5	TRBV28	CASSLGEQEETQYF	TGTGCCAGCAGTTTAGGGGAGCAAGAAGAGACCCAGTACTTC
-	-	TRBJ2-2	TRBV5-4	CASSFKRGSDAGELFF	TGTGCCAGCTCCTTCAAGCGAGGGTCGGATGCCGGGGAGCTGTTTTTT
-	TRBD1	TRBJ1-2	TRBV30	CAWSTGQGIYGYTF	TGTGCCTGGAGTACGGGACAGGGGATCTATGGCTACACCTTC
-	TRBD1	TRBJ2-2	TRBV9	CASSWTGTGELFF	TGTGCCAGCAGCTGGACAGGGACCGGGGAGCTGTTTTTT
-	-	TRBJ2-7	TRBV27	CASSLSDYNEQYF	TGTGCCAGCAGTTTATCGGACTATAACGAGCAGTACTTC
-	-	TRBJ2-7	TRBV19	CASSSWDSSLYEQYF	TGTGCCAGTAGTTCCTGGGACTCCTCTCTCTACGAGCAGTACTTC
-	TRBD1	TRBJ2-7	TRBV14	CASSQVAGTGDYEQYF	TGTGCCAGCAGCCAAGTGGCCGGGACAGGGGATTACGAGCAGTACTTC
-	-	TRBJ2-1	TRBV5-6	CASSLELIQRSYNEQFF	TGTGCCAGCAGCTTGGAACTTATCCAGCGGTCATACAATGAGCAGTTCTTC
once	-	TRBJ2-2	TRBV13	CASSFLTGGIGTGELFF	TGTGCCAGCAGCTTCCTGACAGGTGGGATTGGCACCGGGGAGCTGTTTTTT
-	TRBD1	TRBJ2-5	TRBV6-1	CASSEVGRGYRKTQYF	TGTGCCAGCAGTGAAGTAGGCAGGGGGTATCGGAAGACCCAGTACTTC
-	-	TRBJ1-5	TRBV6-5	CASSYSINQPQHF	TGTGCCAGCAGTTACTCGATTAATCAGCCCCAGCATTTT
-	TRBD2	TRBJ2-1	TRBV15	CATSRGSAGESNEQFF	TGTGCCACCAGCAGAGGGAGTGCGGGAGAAAGCAATGAGCAGTTCTTC
-	-	TRBJ2-7	TRBV21-1	CASGQGTYEQYF	TGTGCCAGTGGACAGGGGACCTACGAGCAGTACTTC
-	-	TRBJ2-3	TRBV6-6	CASTPRGSDTQYF	TGTGCCAGCACCCCGAGGGGGTCAGATACGCAGTATTTT
-	-	TRBJ2-7	TRBV4-1	CASSQELRGFYEQYF	TGCGCCAGCAGCCAAGAATTACGAGGGTTTTACGAGCAGTACTTC
-	TRBD1	TRBJ1-2	TRBV27	CASSSDRGSGYTF	TGTGCCAGCAGTTCGGACAGGGGTAGTGGCTACACCTTC
-	-	TRBJ1-1	TRBV5-1	CASSPFRTENTEAFF	TGCGCCAGCAGCCCCTTTAGGACAGAGAACACTGAAGCTTTCTTT
-	TRBD1	TRBJ2-7	TRBV6-4	CARQEDRDRGFPSSYEQYF	TGTGCCAGGCAGGAGGACCGGGACAGGGGGTTCCCGAGCTCCTACGAGCAGTACTTC
-	-	TRBJ1-1	TRBV5-4	CASSLLYGGGTEAFF	TGTGCCAGCAGCTTGCTCTACGGTGGGGGCACTGAAGCTTTCTTT
-	TRBD1	TRBJ1-5	TRBV4-1	CASSQQGGNQPQHF	TGCGCCAGCAGCCAACAGGGGGGCAATCAGCCCCAGCATTTT
-	-	TRBJ1-2	TRBV4-3	CASSPKSQGHGGYTF	TGCGCCAGCAGCCCTAAAAGCCAGGGCCATGGGGGCTACACCTTC
-	TRBD2	TRBJ2-2	TRBV6-1	CASSELAGVSGELFF	TGTGCCAGCAGTGAACTAGCGGGAGTGTCCGGGGAGCTGTTTTTT
-	-	TRBJ1-5	TRBV27	CASSLSGPSNQPQHF	TGTGCCAGCAGTTTATCAGGGCCGAGCAATCAGCCCCAGCATTTT
-	TRBD1	TRBJ1-2	TRBV4-1	CASSPGTGVILYGYTF	TGCGCCAGCAGTCCCGGGACAGGCGTCATCCTCTATGGCTACACCTTC
-	TRBD1	TRBJ2-7	TRBV7-9	CASSDRTGALWGQYF	TGTGCCAGCAGCGATCGGACAGGGGCCCTATGGGGGCAGTACTTC
once	-	TRBJ1-4	TRBV9	CASSVRDGTNEKLFF	TGTGCCAGCAGCGTAAGGGATGGGACTAATGAAAAACTGTTTTTT
-	-	TRBJ1-2	TRBV27	CASSLREGGNGYTF	TGTGCCAGCAGTTTAAGGGAGGGGGGCAATGGCTACACCTTC
-	-	TRBJ2-1	TRBV6-6	CASSYSRESANEQFF	TGTGCCAGCAGTTACTCACGGGAGTCGGCCAATGAGCAGTTCTTC
-	TRBD2	TRBJ2-7	TRBV5-6	CASSLVLAGREQYF	TGTGCCAGCAGCTTGGTCCTAGCGGGTAGGGAGCAGTACTTC
-	-	TRBJ2-6	TRBV19	CASSISPGANVLTF	TGTGCCAGTAGTATATCCCCCGGGGCCAACGTCCTGACTTTC
-	-	TRBJ2-7	TRBV18	CASSSTSFDEQYF	TGTGCCAGCTCATCGACTAGTTTCGACGAGCAGTACTTC
-	-	TRBJ2-2	TRBV7-3	CASSFTRSRTSAGELFF	TGTGCCAGCAGCTTTACCAGGAGTAGAACAAGCGCCGGGGAGCTGTTTTTT
few	-	TRBJ2-1	TRBV28	CASSLSGNNEQFF	TGTGCCAGCAGTTTATCGGGCAACAATGAGCAGTTCTTC
-	-	TRBJ2-1	TRBV28	CASSLVHGHEQFF	TGTGCCAGCAGTTTAGTCCACGGGCATGAGCAGTTCTTC
few	TRBD1	TRBJ1-1	TRBV7-3	CASSLDRGGDTEAFF	TGTGCCAGCAGCTTAGACAGGGGAGGGGACACTGAAGCTTTCTTT
once	-	TRBJ2-3	TRBV27	CASSLLESWGTDTQYF	TGTGCCAGCAGTTTATTGGAGAGCTGGGGCACAGATACGCAGTATTTT
-	TRBD1	TRBJ2-7	TRBV7-3	CASSNRGAYEQYF	TGTGCCAGCAGCAACAGGGGAGCCTACGAGCAGTACTTC
-	-	TRBJ2-7	TRBV2	CASSAGHPYEQYF	TGTGCCAGCAGTGCGGGACACCCATACGAGCAGTACTTC
-	TRBD2	TRBJ2-1	TRBV2	CASSEFVGGREYNEQFF	TGTGCCAGCAGTGAATTCGTCGGCGGGAGGGAGTACAATGAGCAGTTCTTC
-	TRBD1	TRBJ2-7	TRBV15	CATSRTGGSYEQYF	TGTGCCACCAGCAGGACAGGGGGATCCTACGAGCAGTACTTC
-	TRBD1	TRBJ2-7	TRBV27	CASQWTGDGNYEQYF	TGTGCCAGCCAATGGACAGGAGACGGTAACTACGAGCAGTACTTC
-	-	TRBJ1-1	TRBV28	CASTVAIQGAEAFF	TGTGCCAGCACCGTCGCCATCCAAGGGGCTGAAGCTTTCTTT
-	-	TRBJ2-7	TRBV9	CASSEDSSSYEQYF	TGTGCCAGCAGCGAAGACAGTAGCTCCTACGAGCAGTACTTC
once	TRBD2	TRBJ2-5	TRBV27	CASSLLAGGGGETQYF	TGTGCCAGCAGTTTATTGGCGGGAGGGGGGGGAGAGACCCAGTACTTC
-	-	TRBJ2-7	TRBV10-3	CAINSASSYEQYF	TGTGCCATCAATTCCGCGAGCTCCTACGAGCAGTACTTC